The 2 T cell receptor beta chains below were found in one sample sequenced in a study of blood T cell repertoires in COVID-19. Assay used: immunoSEQ multiplex PCR; TCRdb lists only in-frame clones, some missing. Of around 460,000 clones in the sample, around 90% were seen once. The sequenced material came from peripheral blood. Source of these receptors: a man between 18 and 35 years old with COVID-19, enrolled during active disease.

The chain is built from TRBV7-9 and TRBJ2-7, with 8 bases that match TRBD1. CDR1 and CDR2 from the germline V gene are SEHNR and FQNEAQ (reference sequence). V lost 4 bases, J lost 4 bases, and 9 bases stayed unmatched. CDR3 length: 15 amino acids. In nucleotides, the CDR3 is TGTGCCAGCAGCTCAGGGGGCGGTAATTGGTACGAGCAGTACTTC. Encoded protein: CASSSGGGNWYEQYF.

This sequence joins TRBV3-1 (or the pseudogene TRBV3-2) and TRBJ1-1, with D hard to call. This CDR3 is built from 15 residues. From germline, CDR1 is LGHDT and CDR2 YNNKEL (reference sequence). Trimming removed 4 bases at V and 1 base at J, with 13 bases between. CDR3: CASSPKRGWNTEAFF. The CDR3 nucleotides are TGTGCCAGCAGCCCCAAGCGGGGATGGAACACTGAAGCTTTCTTT.